The clone carrying this T cell receptor (beta chain) is medium-sized in the sample. The antigen is undetermined. After constant-region reverse-primer amplification, full-length variable regions underwent semi-nested PCR with Nested Universal Primer A. TCRdb re-derived calls from the 5' RACE reads in MiXCR, one entry per CDR3 protein. The repertoire consists of almost 9,000 distinct CDR3 sequences, with 27% occurring once and the leading ten covering 4.6%. The germline gives CDR1 SGDLS, CDR2 YYNGEE. The CDR3 extends over 15 amino acids. V shed 0 bases and J shed 1 base, with 7 bases lying between them. Overall study results and limits: Tumor Tregs overlapped most with tumor, then blood, naive CD4+ cells.

The chain combines TRBV9 with TRBJ2-2; D not certain. The TCR sequence derives from a female donor with breast cancer. Sequenced: naive CD4+ T cells sorted from a lymph node. The sample's subset: naive CD4+ T cells, CD4+CD45RA+CD25-. This CDR3 reads CASSVGGWNTGELFF. The CDR3 nucleotides read TGTGCCAGCAGCGTAGGAGGATGGAACACCGGGGAGCTGTTTTTT.